These 20 T cell receptor beta chains were all obtained from the same sample, sequenced in a study of shared clonotypes between healthy human individuals. The data were produced by immunoSEQ multiplex PCR, yet TCRdb's version contains in-frame clones alone and is incomplete. Of fewer than 350,000 clones listed, 80% to 90% are singletons. The source material was memory CD8+ T cells sorted from blood. Subset described: CD45RO+ cells pooled with CCR7-negative TemRA cells. All receptors come from a man aged 18 to 29 in good health.

The chain carries TRBV4-1 and TRBJ2-5, with 8 bases matching TRBD1. Per germline, CDR1 MGHRA and CDR2 YSYEKL. J was trimmed by 5 bases and V by 1 base; bases with no gene match: 9. The CDR3 contains 16 residues. The CDR3 DNA follows: TGCGCCAGCAGCCAAGTTCCCCGGACAGGGTCGGAGACCCAGTACTTC. It encodes CASSQVPRTGSETQYF.

The chain carries TRBV28 and TRBJ1-2; TRBD1 matches 10 bases. J gave up 4 bases and V 5 bases, and 4 bases lay outside the gene matches. Looked up from germline, CDR1 is MDHEN and CDR2 is SYDVKM. This CDR3 has 14 residues. The CDR3 sequence: CASSPGQGSYGYTF. The DNA of the CDR3 is TGTGCCAGCAGTCCGGGACAGGGGAGCTATGGCTACACCTTC.

Regarding this clone: It is likely a read error: a sequence one base away is far more abundant. The chain is built from TRBV29-1 and TRBJ2-7, with 7 bases aligning to TRBD1. Germline V gives CDR1 SQVTM, CDR2 ANQGSEA. V shed 2 bases and J 1 base; nucleotides not matched to a gene: 11. The CDR3 length is 16 residues. CDR3 sequence (DNA): TGCAGCGTTGAATTTCCCAACAGGGGACCTTCCTACGAGCAGTACTTC. Translation gives CSVEFPNRGPSYEQYF.

The gene calls are TRBV27 and TRBJ2-5; D possibly corresponds to TRBD2 (5 bases). The end of the DNA fits TRBJ2-7 better, so the J call may be wrong. Germline values: CDR1 MNHEY, CDR2 SMNVEV (reference sequence). The CDR3 is 15 amino acids. The chain's CDR3 is CASKNSGARGYEQYF. DNA for the CDR3: TGTGCCAGCAAGAATTCAGGTGCTCGGGGATACGAGCAGTACTTC.

A few counts support this clone. This chain connects TRBV28 to TRBJ2-5; 8 positions agree with TRBD1. The CDR3 contains 14 residues. Germline CDR1 reads MDHEN; CDR2 reads SYDVKM. J gave up 7 bases and V 3 bases, and 7 bases lay outside the gene matches. The CDR3 DNA follows: TGTGCCAGCAGTTTGACAGGGGATGTAGGGACCCAGTACTTC. This sequence encodes CASSLTGDVGTQYF.

This sequence joins TRBV2 and TRBJ1-3, with unresolved D. The CDR3 length is 13 residues. Germline V CDR1 and CDR2: SNHLY, FYNNEI. V was trimmed by 4 bases and J by 3 bases, leaving 7 bases between them. The CDR3 loop reads CASSGEDGNTIYF. The CDR3 DNA is TGTGCCAGCAGTGGGGAGGATGGAAACACCATATATTTT.

The V gene is TRBV10-3, the J gene TRBJ2-3; D is unclear. Trimming shortened V by 2 bases and J by 3 bases, and 9 bases separated the two germline ends. Germline CDR1 is ENHRY and CDR2 is SYGVKD. The CDR3 has 14 residues. The CDR3 is CAISEMVTTDTQYF. The CDR3 coding sequence is TGTGCCATCAGTGAGATGGTAACAACAGATACGCAGTATTTT.

This sequence joins TRBV7-9 and TRBJ2-3; perhaps D is TRBD1 or TRBD2 (6 bases each). The V gene's germline CDR1 is SEHNR and CDR2 FQNEAQ (reference sequence). This CDR3 contains 17 residues. V was trimmed by 5 bases and J by 3 bases, leaving 21 bases between them. The chain's CDR3 is CASSPPGDTRMTDTQYF. For the CDR3, the DNA is TGTGCCAGCAGCCCCCCGGGGGACACCCGCATGACAGATACGCAGTATTTT.

The rearrangement links TRBV5-6 to TRBJ2-7; D perhaps matches TRBD2 (5 bases). Germline V gives CDR1 SGHDT, CDR2 YYEEEE. Deletions cut 4 bases from V and 0 bases from J, with 11 bases between. This CDR3 has 14 amino acids. In DNA, the CDR3 is TGTGCCAGCAGCACCCGGGGTGCCTCCTACGAGCAGTACTTC. The encoded protein is CASSTRGASYEQYF.

V is TRBV5-1 and J is TRBJ2-7; 9 bases fit TRBD1. This CDR3 is 17 amino acids long. J was trimmed by 2 bases and V by 4 bases; bases with no gene match: 13. Per germline, CDR1 SGHRS and CDR2 YFSETQ. The CDR3 DNA is TGCGCCAGCAGCCCCGCTGGGACAGGGCTACTTCCCTACGAGCAGTACTTC. As protein: CASSPAGTGLLPYEQYF.

This sequence joins TRBV4-1 and TRBJ1-2; D is undetermined. There are 15 residues in the CDR3. Germline V gene lookup returns CDR1 MGHRA and CDR2 YSYEKL. Between the trimmed V and J ends, which lost 1 base and 6 bases, there was a span of 15 bases. The CDR3 nucleotides read TGCGCCAGCAGCCAAGTAATGCGGTTAGCCGATGGCTACACCTTC. Translation: CASSQVMRLADGYTF.

This chain connects TRBV2 to TRBJ1-2, with D tentatively TRBD1 (5 bases). Trimming took 6 bases from V and 8 from J, leaving 19 bases between them. The CDR3 is 14 amino acids. Germline loops: CDR1 SNHLY, CDR2 FYNNEI. The CDR3 protein is CASSYLPRVGGYTF. The CDR3 nucleotides read TGTGCCAGCAGCTACTTGCCCAGGGTGGGAGGCTACACCTTC. Full variable domain (remainder filled in from reference TRBV2 and TRBJ1-2): EPEVTQTPSHQVTQMGQEVILRCVPISNHLYFYWYRQILGQKVEFLVSFYNNEISEKSEIFDDQFSVERPDGSNFTLKIRSTKLEDSAMYFCASSYLPRVGGYTFGSGTRLTVV.

This clone is a singleton in its sample. The rearrangement links TRBV7-2 to TRBJ2-5; no clear D. This CDR3 region has 14 residues. Germline CDR1 SGHTA, CDR2 FQGNSA. V shed 1 base and J shed 2 bases, with 8 bases lying between them. CDR3 sequence (DNA): TGTGCCAGCAGCTTAGGTCTAGAACAAGAGACCCAGTACTTC. Its translation is CASSLGLEQETQYF.

The chain combines TRBV27 with TRBJ2-3; 7 positions agree with TRBD2. CDR1 is MNHEY and CDR2 is SMNVEV in the germline V gene (reference sequence). The CDR3 sequence is 14 residues long. With 8 bases clipped from V and 3 bases from J, the junction kept 8 bases outside the gene matches. The CDR3 spells CASPSWGGTDTQYF. The DNA for the CDR3 is TGTGCCAGCCCCTCCTGGGGAGGGACAGATACGCAGTATTTT.

Comment on this clone: This specimen includes other DNA sequences encoding the same CDR3. The chain combines TRBV7-6 with TRBJ2-7; TRBD2 aligns across 9 bases. Germline lookup yields CDR1 SGHVS and CDR2 FNYEAQ. CDR3 size: 14 residues. The V and J ends lost 5 bases and 2 bases, in that order; junction bases with no gene match: 4. This CDR3 reads CASSLAGGTYEQYF. CDR3 nucleotide sequence: TGTGCCAGCAGCCTGGCGGGAGGGACCTACGAGCAGTACTTC.

CDR3 coding DNA: TGTGCCAGCAGCTTAAGCGGGAGGGCCGGAGAGACCCAGTACTTC. This sequence encodes CASSLSGRAGETQYF. The genes are TRBV13 and TRBJ2-5; 10 bases agree with TRBD2. Germline V gives CDR1 PRHDT, CDR2 FYEKMQ (reference sequence). V shed 2 bases, J shed 4 bases, and the junction held 4 bases outside the gene matches. This CDR3 is 15 amino acids long.

This sequence joins TRBV5-6 and TRBJ1-6, with D hard to call. The V end lost 0 bases, the J end lost 8 bases, and 9 bases lay between the germline ends. This CDR3 has 14 residues. Germline V lookup: CDR1 SGHDT, CDR2 YYEEEE. The CDR3 bases are TGTGCCAGCAGCTTGGGTGGCGGATATTCACCCCTCCACTTT. It translates to CASSLGGGYSPLHF. The full variable domain, in which reference TRBV5-6 and TRBJ1-6 provide the parts outside the CDR3, is DAGVTQSPTHLIKTRGQQVTLRCSPKSGHDTVSWYQQALGQGPQFIFQYYEEEERQRGNFPDRFSGHQFPNYSSELNVNALLLGDSALYLCASSLGGGYSPLHFGNGTRLTVT.

This clone has more than one count but fewer than ten. The rearrangement uses TRBV7-9 and TRBJ1-2, with 9 bases identical to TRBD1. The germline CDR1 and CDR2 sequences are SEHNR and FQNEAQ (reference sequence). V shed 6 bases, J shed 8 bases, and the junction held 16 bases outside the gene matches. This CDR3 spans 16 amino acids. In nucleotides, the CDR3 is TGTGCCAGCAGTTTGGGGGAGGCGGACAGGGGTTACGGCTACACCTTC. It yields the protein CASSLGEADRGYGYTF.

The chain combines TRBV28 with TRBJ2-7; 9 bases match TRBD2. Trimming at V came to 6 bases and at J to 6 bases, leaving 12 bases not matched to a gene. This CDR3 contains 15 residues. CDR1 is MDHEN and CDR2 is SYDVKM in the germline V gene. Here the CDR3 DNA reads TGTGCCAGCAGCCCCCGCCGAGTAGCGGGGGCCGAGCAGTACTTC. It specifies CASSPRRVAGAEQYF.

This clone was counted between two and nine times. J is TRBJ2-1 and V is TRBV27; 9 nucleotides agree with TRBD1. Germline V lookup: CDR1 MNHEY, CDR2 SMNVEV (reference sequence). The CDR3 loop spans 14 amino acids. Unmatched junction bases numbered 8, after V lost 6 bases and J lost 8 bases. The CDR3 sequence: CASSIQGALHEQFF. The CDR3 region has the DNA TGTGCCAGCAGCATACAGGGGGCGCTCCATGAGCAGTTCTTC.